This T cell receptor (beta chain) was obtained from a study of cytomegalovirus exposure and HLA in healthy donors. Study background: A previous analysis identified around 120 million unique TCR beta sequences derived from some 170 million T cells.

This CDR3 has 13 amino acids. Germline V CDR1 and CDR2: MNHEY, SVGAGI. Trimming took 4 bases from V and 6 from J, leaving 9 bases between them. Details on this clone: Its antigen is as yet unknown.

Broader study findings: Sequencing had likely introduced a cluster of highly shared sequence variants as an artifact.

In the PCR, 60 Vbeta and 13 Jbeta primers were used. In the original processing: A follow-up analysis tallied 65 million to 80 million unique TCR beta chains, roughly 10 million shared. Assay used: immunoSEQ multiplex PCR; TCRdb lists only in-frame clones, some missing. V and J calls plus clone size are reproduced from that table; the DNA served to infer D and trimming. This table has under 200,000 clones, about four fifths appearing once. The chain joins TRBV6-5 to TRBJ2-2, with D unclear. Sequencing was done on a sample of PBMCs. This TCR was recovered from a boy aged 5 to 17 in good health and CMV-seronegative. The CDR3 here is CASSFVQPGELFF. As DNA, the CDR3 is TGTGCCAGCAGTTTCGTACAACCCGGGGAGCTGTTTTTT.